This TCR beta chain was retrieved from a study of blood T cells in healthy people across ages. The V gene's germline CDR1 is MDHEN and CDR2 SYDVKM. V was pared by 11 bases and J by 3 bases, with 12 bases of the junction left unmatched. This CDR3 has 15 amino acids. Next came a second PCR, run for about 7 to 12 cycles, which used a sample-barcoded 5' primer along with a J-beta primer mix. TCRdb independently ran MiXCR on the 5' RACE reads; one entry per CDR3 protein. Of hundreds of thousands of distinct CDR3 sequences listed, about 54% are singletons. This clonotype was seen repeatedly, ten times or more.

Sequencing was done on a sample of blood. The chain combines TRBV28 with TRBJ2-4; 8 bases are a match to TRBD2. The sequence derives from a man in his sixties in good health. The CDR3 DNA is TGTGCCTGCCGTCGGGGGGGGGGAGGCAAAAACATTCAGTACTTC. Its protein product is CACRRGGGGKNIQYF.